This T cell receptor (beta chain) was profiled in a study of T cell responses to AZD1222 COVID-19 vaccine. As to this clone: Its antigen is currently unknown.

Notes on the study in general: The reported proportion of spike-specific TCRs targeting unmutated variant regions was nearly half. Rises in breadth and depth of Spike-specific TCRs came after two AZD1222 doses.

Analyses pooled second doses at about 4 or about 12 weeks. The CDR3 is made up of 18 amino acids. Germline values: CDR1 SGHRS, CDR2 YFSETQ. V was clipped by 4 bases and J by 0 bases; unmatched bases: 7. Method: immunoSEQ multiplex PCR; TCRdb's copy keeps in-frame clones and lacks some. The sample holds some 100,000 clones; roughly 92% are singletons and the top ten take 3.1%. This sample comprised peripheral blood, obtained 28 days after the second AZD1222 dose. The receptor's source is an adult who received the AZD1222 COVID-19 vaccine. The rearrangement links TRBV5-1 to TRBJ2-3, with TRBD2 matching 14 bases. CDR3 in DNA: TGCGCCAGCAGCACGGGACTAGCGGGGGTCCTTAGCACAGATACGCAGTATTTT. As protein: CASSTGLAGVLSTDTQYF. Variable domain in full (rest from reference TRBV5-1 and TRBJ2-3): KAGVTQTPRYLIKTRGQQVTLSCSPISGHRSVSWYQQTPGQGLQFLFEYFSETQRNKGNFPGRFSGRQFSNSRSEMNVSTLELGDSALYLCASSTGLAGVLSTDTQYFGPGTRLTVL.